This entry concerns a single T cell receptor beta chain. Original data processing: Cell counts per sample came from amplifying reference gene primers. The assay was immunoSEQ multiplex PCR, and TCRdb's table has in-frame clones only and misses some. Clonal size and the V and J genes are those of that table, whereas D and trimming came from the DNA. Here the sample spans 80,000 to 90,000 clones, about 83% being singletons. The data originate from a study of blood T cell repertoires in COVID-19. At the level of the study: Some COVID-19 samples were acute and others convalescent; all came from the United States, Italy and Spain. The analysed material was cDNA or gDNA that came from T cells, B-cell-depleted T cells, or PBMCs.

V lost 6 bases, J lost 8 bases, and 3 bases stayed unmatched. Germline assignment: CDR1 ENHRY and CDR2 SYGVKD. This CDR3 comprises 13 residues. The clonotype originates from a woman aged 65 to 85 with acute or convalescent COVID-19. This sequence joins TRBV10-3 and TRBJ1-6; 8 bases are a match to TRBD1. The sequenced sample consisted of peripheral blood. DNA for the CDR3: TGTGCCATCAGCCAGGACAGGGATTCACCCCTCCACTTT. This gives the protein CAISQDRDSPLHF.